This record looks at one T cell receptor beta chain sequence and its context. This CDR3 has 16 amino acids. The germline gives CDR1 MNHEY, CDR2 SVGEGT. V was shortened by 5 bases and J by 4 bases, with 20 bases between the two germline ends. This record belongs to a study of blood T cell repertoires in COVID-19. About the study: There were acute and convalescent COVID-19 samples, and they came from the United States, Italy and Spain. PBMCs, B-cell-depleted T cells, or T cells were the source of the cDNA or gDNA that made up the material.

Authors' analysis steps: Using reference gene primer amplification, nucleated cell counts were estimated. The protocol was immunoSEQ multiplex PCR, while the TCRdb copy is restricted to in-frame clones and leaves out a portion. The V and J calls and the clone size are those of that table, but D and trimming were determined from the DNA. The sample holds roughly 150,000 clones, over 75% seen once. This clonotype originated in a man between 60 and 70 years old with active or convalescent COVID-19. The gene calls are TRBV6-2 or TRBV6-3 and TRBJ1-2; D perhaps matches TRBD1 (5 bases). Material for sequencing was peripheral blood. CDR3 protein: CASSTRAQGIIYGYTF. CDR3 in DNA: TGTGCCAGCAGTACCCGGGCCCAGGGCATTATCTATGGCTACACCTTC.